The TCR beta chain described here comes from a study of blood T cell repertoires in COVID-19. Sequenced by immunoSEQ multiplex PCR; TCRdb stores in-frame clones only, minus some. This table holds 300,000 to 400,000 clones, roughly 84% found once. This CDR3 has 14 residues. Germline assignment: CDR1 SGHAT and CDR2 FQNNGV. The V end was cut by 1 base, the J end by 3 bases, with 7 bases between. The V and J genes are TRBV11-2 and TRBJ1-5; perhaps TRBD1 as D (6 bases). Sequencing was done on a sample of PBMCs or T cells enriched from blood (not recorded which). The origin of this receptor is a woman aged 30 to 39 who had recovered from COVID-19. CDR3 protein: CASSLGTDNQPQHF. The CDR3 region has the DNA TGTGCCAGCAGCTTAGGGACAGACAATCAGCCCCAGCATTTT.